This record concerns one T cell receptor (beta chain) sequence. The record originates from a study of blood T cell repertoires in COVID-19. As for the study in general: In each case, the material was cDNA or gDNA derived from T cells, B-cell-depleted T cells, or PBMCs.

V lost 1 base to trimming and J lost 6 bases, with 6 bases between them. CDR3 length equals 12 residues. Looked up from germline, CDR1 is SGHTA and CDR2 is FQGNSA. Per the original methods: Amplifying reference gene primers gave estimates of nucleated cell counts. Here immunoSEQ multiplex PCR was the method, and the copy in TCRdb shows in-frame clones only, minus some. The V and J calls and clone size are taken from that table; D and trimming were inferred from the DNA. The repertoire holds approximately 280,000 clones, with about 89% as singletons. The chain recombines TRBV7-2 with TRBJ1-2; D is undetermined. The sample was PBMCs or T cells enriched from blood (not recorded which). This sequence was found in a woman aged 18-29 years who had recovered from COVID-19. Here the CDR3 reads CASSLVRDGYTF. CDR3 coding DNA: TGTGCCAGCAGCTTAGTGCGTGATGGCTACACCTTC.